A selection of T cell receptor beta chains follows, all from one sample in a study of tumour-infiltrating T cells in Burkitt lymphoma. Produced via immunoSEQ multiplex PCR; TCRdb's table is partial and in-frame only. The sample shows several thousand clones, 62% of them seen only once. Sequenced material: tumor tissue. The receptor set was obtained from a human donor with diffuse large B-cell lymphoma. Both conserved end residues are part of each CDR3. A D gene is named only where the DNA matches it firmly. For some rows the clone size is stated as once, few or many, or as a class when expanded; others skip it.

>TRBV2|NA|TRBD2|TRBJ2-3
CASSWEGTDTQYF
TGTGCCAGCAGTTGGGAGGGTACAGATACGCAGTATTTT
>TRBV11-2|NA|TRBD1|TRBJ2-3
CASSFTGEDTQYF
TGTGCCAGCAGCTTTACAGGGGAAGATACGCAGTATTTT
>TRBV15|NA|TRBD2|TRBJ2-3
CATSVGTTSDTQYF
TGTGCCACCAGCGTGGGGACTACATCAGATACGCAGTATTTT
>TRBV7-6|few|NA|TRBJ2-5
CASSLAPGLETQYF
TGTGCCAGCAGCTTAGCTCCCGGCCTAGAGACCCAGTACTTC
>TRBV5-1|NA|NA|TRBJ1-5
CASSPDSNYQPQHF
TGCGCCAGCAGCCCGGACAGCAATTATCAGCCCCAGCATTTT
>TRBV30|NA|TRBD1|TRBJ1-1
CAWSLRQGVLEAFF
TGTGCCTGGAGCCTCAGACAGGGAGTCCTTGAAGCTTTCTTT
>TRBV7-9|NA|NA|TRBJ2-7
CASSPHYEQYF
TGTGCCAGCAGCCCACACTACGAGCAGTACTTC
>TRBV5-4|few|NA|TRBJ1-6
CASSLDANSPLHF
TGTGCCAGCAGCTTGGATGCAAATTCACCCCTCCACTTT
>TRBV7-2|NA|TRBD1|TRBJ1-6
CASSSEFTGGPWEPLHF
TGTGCCAGCAGCTCTGAATTCACAGGGGGCCCGTGGGAGCCCCTCCACTTT
>TRBV7-9|NA|NA|TRBJ2-5
CASSSFQETQYF
TGTGCCAGCAGCTCATTTCAAGAGACCCAGTACTTC
>TRBV6-1|once|TRBD1|TRBJ1-5
CATWDRGFYQPQHF
TGTGCCACCTGGGACAGGGGGTTTTATCAGCCCCAGCATTTT
>TRBV9|NA|NA|TRBJ2-5
CASSVMQGPTETQYF
TGTGCCAGCAGCGTAATGCAGGGACCAACGGAGACCCAGTACTTC
>TRBV6-6|NA|NA|TRBJ1-5
CASSPLLGSDQPQHF
TGTGCCAGCAGCCCCCTTTTGGGGTCCGATCAGCCCCAGCATTTT
>TRBV5-6|NA|NA|TRBJ2-1
CASSLDVYNEQFF
TGTGCCAGCAGCTTGGACGTCTACAATGAGCAGTTCTTC
>TRBV5-6|NA|TRBD2|TRBJ2-3
CASSGIAGSTDTQYF
TGTGCCAGCAGCGGGATAGCGGGTAGCACAGATACGCAGTATTTT
>TRBV10-2|NA|NA|TRBJ1-2
CASRDSLANYGYTF
TGCGCCAGCAGAGACTCACTTGCTAACTATGGCTACACCTTC
>TRBV9|once|NA|TRBJ1-4
CASSASGQTNEKLFF
TGTGCCAGCAGCGCATCAGGGCAAACTAATGAAAAACTGTTTTTT
>TRBV15|NA|NA|TRBJ2-6
CATKLSSGANVLTF
TGTGCCACCAAACTAAGCTCTGGGGCCAACGTCCTGACTTTC
>TRBV10-3|NA|TRBD1|TRBJ2-7
CAISESEQGATYEQYF
TGTGCCATCAGTGAGTCGGAACAGGGGGCAACCTACGAGCAGTACTTC
>TRBV7-9|medium-sized|NA|TRBJ1-1
CASSPPTVNEAFF
TGTGCCAGCAGCCCTCCGACAGTTAATGAAGCTTTCTTT
>TRBV5-6|NA|NA|TRBJ1-3
CASSLAGNTIYF
TGTGCCAGCAGCTTGGCCGGAAACACCATATATTTT
>TRBV18|NA|NA|TRBJ2-2
CASSLTGELFF
TGTGCCAGCTCACTAACCGGGGAGCTGTTTTTT